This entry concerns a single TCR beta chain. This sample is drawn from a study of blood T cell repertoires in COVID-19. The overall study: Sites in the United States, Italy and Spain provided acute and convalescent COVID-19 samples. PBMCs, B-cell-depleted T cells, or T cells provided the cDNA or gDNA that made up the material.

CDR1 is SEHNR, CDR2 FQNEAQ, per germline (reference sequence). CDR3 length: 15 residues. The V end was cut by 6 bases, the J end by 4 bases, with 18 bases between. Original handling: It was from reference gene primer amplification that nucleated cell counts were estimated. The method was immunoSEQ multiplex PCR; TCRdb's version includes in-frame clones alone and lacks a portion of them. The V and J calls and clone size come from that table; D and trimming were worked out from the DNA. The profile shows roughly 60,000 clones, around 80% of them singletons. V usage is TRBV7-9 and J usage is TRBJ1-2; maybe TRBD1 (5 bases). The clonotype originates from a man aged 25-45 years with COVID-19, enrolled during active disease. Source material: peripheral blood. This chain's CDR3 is CASSVGASGIYGYTF. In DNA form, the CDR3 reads TGTGCCAGCAGTGTAGGGGCCTCAGGTATCTATGGCTACACCTTC.